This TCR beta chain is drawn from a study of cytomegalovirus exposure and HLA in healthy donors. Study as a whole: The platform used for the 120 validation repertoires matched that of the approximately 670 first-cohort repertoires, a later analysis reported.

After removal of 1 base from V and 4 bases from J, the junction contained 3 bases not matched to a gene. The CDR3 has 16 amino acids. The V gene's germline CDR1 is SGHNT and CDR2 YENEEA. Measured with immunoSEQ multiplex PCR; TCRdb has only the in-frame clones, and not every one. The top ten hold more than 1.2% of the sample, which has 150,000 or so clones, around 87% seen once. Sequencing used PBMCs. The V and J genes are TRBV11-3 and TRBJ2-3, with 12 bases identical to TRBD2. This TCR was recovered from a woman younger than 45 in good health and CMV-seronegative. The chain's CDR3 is CASSLGLAGEPDTQYF. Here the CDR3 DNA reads TGTGCCAGCAGCTTAGGACTAGCGGGGGAGCCAGATACGCAGTATTTT.